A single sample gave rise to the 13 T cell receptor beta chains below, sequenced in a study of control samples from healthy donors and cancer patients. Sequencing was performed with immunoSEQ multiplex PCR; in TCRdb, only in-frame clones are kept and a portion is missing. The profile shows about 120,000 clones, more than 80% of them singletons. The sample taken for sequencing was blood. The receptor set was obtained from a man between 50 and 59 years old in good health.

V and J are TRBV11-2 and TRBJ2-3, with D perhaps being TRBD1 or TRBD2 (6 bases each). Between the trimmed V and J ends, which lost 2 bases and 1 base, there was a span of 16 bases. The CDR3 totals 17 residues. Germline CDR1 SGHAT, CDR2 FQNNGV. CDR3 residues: CASSLKGGGRGTDTQYF. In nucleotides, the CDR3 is TGTGCCAGCAGCTTAAAGGGGGGAGGCCGGGGCACAGATACGCAGTATTTT.

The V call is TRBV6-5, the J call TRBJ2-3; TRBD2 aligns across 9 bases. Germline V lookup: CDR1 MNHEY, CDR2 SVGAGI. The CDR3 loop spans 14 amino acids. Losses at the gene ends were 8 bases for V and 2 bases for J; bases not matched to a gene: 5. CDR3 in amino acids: CASGRLADTDTQYF. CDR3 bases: TGTGCCAGCGGTCGACTAGCGGACACAGATACGCAGTATTTT.

The chain's CDR3 is CASSSTLYQETQYF. In DNA form, the CDR3 reads TGTGCCAGCAGCTCGACACTGTACCAAGAGACCCAGTACTTC. The rearrangement links TRBV11-2 to TRBJ2-5, with no clear D. Germline assignment: CDR1 SGHAT and CDR2 FQNNGV. The CDR3 extends over 14 amino acids. The V end was cut by 4 bases, the J end by 0 bases, with 9 bases between.

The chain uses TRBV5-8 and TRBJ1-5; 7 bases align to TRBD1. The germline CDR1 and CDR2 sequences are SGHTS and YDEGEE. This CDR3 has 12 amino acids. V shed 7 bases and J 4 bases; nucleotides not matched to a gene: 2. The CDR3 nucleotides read TGTGCCAGCCAGGGGGGTAATCAGCCCCAGCATTTT. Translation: CASQGGNQPQHF.

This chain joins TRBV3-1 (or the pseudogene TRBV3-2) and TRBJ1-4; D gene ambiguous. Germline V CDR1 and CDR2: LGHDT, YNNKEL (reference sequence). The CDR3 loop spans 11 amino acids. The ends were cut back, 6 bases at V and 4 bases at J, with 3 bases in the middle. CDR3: CASRSNEKLFF. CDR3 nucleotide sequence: TGTGCCAGCAGGAGTAATGAAAAACTGTTTTTT.

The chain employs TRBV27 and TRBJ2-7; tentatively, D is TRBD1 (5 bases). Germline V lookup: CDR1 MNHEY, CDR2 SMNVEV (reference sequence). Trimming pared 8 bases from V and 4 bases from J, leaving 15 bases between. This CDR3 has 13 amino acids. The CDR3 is CASGIGSGYEQYF. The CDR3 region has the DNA TGTGCCAGCGGGATAGGTTCAGGGTACGAGCAGTACTTC.

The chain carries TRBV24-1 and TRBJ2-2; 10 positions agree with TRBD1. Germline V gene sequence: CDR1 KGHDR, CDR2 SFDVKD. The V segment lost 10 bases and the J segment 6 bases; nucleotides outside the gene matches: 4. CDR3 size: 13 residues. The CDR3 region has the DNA TGTGCCACGCGACAGGGGGCATCCGGGGAGCTGTTTTTT. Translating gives CATRQGASGELFF.

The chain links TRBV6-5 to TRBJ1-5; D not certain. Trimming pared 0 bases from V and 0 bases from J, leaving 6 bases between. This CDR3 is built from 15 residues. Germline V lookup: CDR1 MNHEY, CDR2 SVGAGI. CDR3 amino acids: CASSYSGSSNQPQHF. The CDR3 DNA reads TGTGCCAGCAGTTACTCGGGAAGTAGCAATCAGCCCCAGCATTTT.

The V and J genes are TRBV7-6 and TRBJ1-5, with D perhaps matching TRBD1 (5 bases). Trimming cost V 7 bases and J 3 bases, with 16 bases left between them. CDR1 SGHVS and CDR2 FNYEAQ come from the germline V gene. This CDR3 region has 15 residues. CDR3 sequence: CASKDRELFNQPQHF. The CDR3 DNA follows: TGTGCCAGCAAAGACAGAGAGTTATTCAATCAGCCCCAGCATTTT.

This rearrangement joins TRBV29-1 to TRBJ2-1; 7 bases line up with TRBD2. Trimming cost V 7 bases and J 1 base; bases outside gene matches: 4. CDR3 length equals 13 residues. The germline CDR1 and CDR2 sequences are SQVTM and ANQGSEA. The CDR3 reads CSAGGGSYNEQFF. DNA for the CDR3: TGCAGCGCTGGGGGGGGTTCCTACAATGAGCAGTTCTTC.

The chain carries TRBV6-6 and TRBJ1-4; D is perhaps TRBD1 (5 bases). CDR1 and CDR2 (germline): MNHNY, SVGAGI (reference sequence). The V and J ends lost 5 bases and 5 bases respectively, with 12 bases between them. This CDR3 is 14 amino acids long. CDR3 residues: CASSPRDGNEKLFF. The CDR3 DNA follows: TGTGCCAGCAGTCCCCGGGACGGGAATGAAAAACTGTTTTTT.

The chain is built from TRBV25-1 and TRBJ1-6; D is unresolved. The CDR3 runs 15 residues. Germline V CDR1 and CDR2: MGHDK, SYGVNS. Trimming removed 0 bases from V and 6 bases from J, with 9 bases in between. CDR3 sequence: CASSEYEGGNSPLHF. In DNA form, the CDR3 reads TGTGCCAGCAGTGAATATGAGGGCGGTAATTCACCCCTCCACTTT. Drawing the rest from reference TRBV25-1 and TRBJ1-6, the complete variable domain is EADIYQTPRYLVIGTGKKITLECSQTMGHDKMYWYQQDPGMELHLIHYSYGVNSTEKGDLSSESTVSRIRTEHFPLTLESARPSHTSQYLCASSEYEGGNSPLHFGNGTRLTVT.

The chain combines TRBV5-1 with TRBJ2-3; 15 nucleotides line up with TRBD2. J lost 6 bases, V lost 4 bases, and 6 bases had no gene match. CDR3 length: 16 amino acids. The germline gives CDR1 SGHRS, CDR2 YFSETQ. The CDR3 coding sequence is TGCGCCAGCAGCGGTGGACTAGCGGGGGGGGCGGATACGCAGTATTTT. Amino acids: CASSGGLAGGADTQYF. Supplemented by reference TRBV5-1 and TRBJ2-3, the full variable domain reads KAGVTQTPRYLIKTRGQQVTLSCSPISGHRSVSWYQQTPGQGLQFLFEYFSETQRNKGNFPGRFSGRQFSNSRSEMNVSTLELGDSALYLCASSGGLAGGADTQYFGPGTRLTVL.